The entry below gives a single T cell receptor (beta chain) sequence along with its context. The record originates from a study of shared clonotypes between healthy human individuals. Study-wide background: The study drew on a couple of women and a few men aged 18 to 49 as donors.

CD45RO-negative CD8 cells positively selected for CCR7 made up the naive population, which excluded terminally differentiated effector memory CD45RA+ cells. The deep-level immunoSEQ assay was used. Method: immunoSEQ multiplex PCR; TCRdb's copy keeps in-frame clones and lacks some. The data contain nearly 2 million clones, about 95% of them singletons. Trimming cost V 4 bases and J 13 bases, with 17 bases left between them. This CDR3 is built from 13 residues. CDR1 MGHRA and CDR2 YSYEKL come from the germline V gene. The TCR originated in a man between 18 and 29 years old in good health. The chain links TRBV4-1 to TRBJ2-1; unclear D gene. The material sequenced was naive CD8+ T cells sorted from blood. CDR3 amino acids: CASSLRVTAEQFF. In nucleotides, the CDR3 is TGCGCCAGCAGCCTCCGCGTAACGGCCGAACAGTTCTTC.